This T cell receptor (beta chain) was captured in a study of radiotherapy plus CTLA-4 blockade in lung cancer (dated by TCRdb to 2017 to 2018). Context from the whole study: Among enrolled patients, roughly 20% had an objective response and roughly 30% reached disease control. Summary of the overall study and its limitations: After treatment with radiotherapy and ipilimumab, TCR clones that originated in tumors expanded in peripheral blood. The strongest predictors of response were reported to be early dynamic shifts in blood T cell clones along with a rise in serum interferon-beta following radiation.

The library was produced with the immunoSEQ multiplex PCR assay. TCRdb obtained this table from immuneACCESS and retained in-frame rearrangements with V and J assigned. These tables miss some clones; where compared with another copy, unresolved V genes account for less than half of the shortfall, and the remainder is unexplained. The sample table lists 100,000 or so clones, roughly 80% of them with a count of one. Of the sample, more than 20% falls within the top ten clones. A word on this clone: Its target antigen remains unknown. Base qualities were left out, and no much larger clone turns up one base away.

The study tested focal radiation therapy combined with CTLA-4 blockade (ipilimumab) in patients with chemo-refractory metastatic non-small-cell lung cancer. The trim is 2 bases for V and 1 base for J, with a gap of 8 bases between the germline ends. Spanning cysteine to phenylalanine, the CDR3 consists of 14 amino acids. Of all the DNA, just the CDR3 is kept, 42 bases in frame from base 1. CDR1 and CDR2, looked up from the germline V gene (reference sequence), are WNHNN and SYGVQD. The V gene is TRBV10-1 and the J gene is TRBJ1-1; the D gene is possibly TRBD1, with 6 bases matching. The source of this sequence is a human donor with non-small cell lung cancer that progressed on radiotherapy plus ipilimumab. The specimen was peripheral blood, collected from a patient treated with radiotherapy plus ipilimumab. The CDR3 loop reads CASSERQANTEAFF. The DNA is TGCGCCAGCAGTGAGCGACAGGCGAACACTGAAGCTTTCTTT.